The 21 T cell receptor beta chains in this list originate from one sample, sequenced in a study of T cells in Graves' hyperthyroidism and ophthalmopathy (dated by TCRdb to about 2019). Libraries were made using multiplex PCR. The sequencer was an Illumina HiSeq 2000. The TCR beta CDR3 regions were amplified from the RNA transcripts. The TCR CDR3 was subjected to a first round of RT-PCR using the HTBI primer set and the Qiagen OneStep RT-PCR kit. TCRdb redid the processing of the public reads, applying fastp at Q25 and MiXCR, and retained in-frame beta chains. For every CDR3 protein sequence, its rows merge into one entry that carries the most common genes and DNA. In all, the sample holds roughly 660,000 distinct CDR3 sequences, and around 16% of those were seen once. The top ten hold about 16% of the sample. Material for sequencing was blood. The receptors derive from a man aged 50 to 60 with Graves' hyperthyroidism.

The chain joins TRBV4-3 to TRBJ2-7; D might be TRBD1 (5 bases). The CDR3 spans 14 residues. The germline V and J ends were trimmed by 3 bases and 1 base, with 10 bases remaining between them. CDR1 and CDR2 (germline): LGHNA, YSLEER. CDR3 residues: CASSHLDKSYEQYF. For the CDR3, the DNA is TGCGCCAGCAGCCACTTGGACAAGTCCTACGAGCAGTACTTC.

This clonotype was counted a few times. The chain has TRBV13 and TRBJ1-2; D uncertain. V gave up 4 bases and J gave up 4 bases, with 16 bases separating them. Germline V gene sequence: CDR1 PRHDT, CDR2 FYEKMQ (reference sequence). The CDR3 covers 15 residues. The CDR3 loop reads CASSSRHLRTYGYTF. The CDR3, as DNA: TGTGCCAGCAGCTCAAGACACTTGAGGACCTATGGCTACACCTTC.

This clonotype turned up a few times. The rearrangement uses TRBV20-1 and TRBJ2-5; D not resolved. Trimming left V 2 bases short and J 1 base short, with 8 bases between. Germline V lookup: CDR1 DFQATT, CDR2 SNEGSKA (reference sequence). The CDR3 runs 13 residues. The CDR3 DNA reads TGCAGTGCTAGACTGGCCTTCCAAGAGACCCAGTACTTC. This sequence encodes CSARLAFQETQYF.

The chain links TRBV12-3 or TRBV12-4 to TRBJ2-6; D gene unclear. Trimming removed 6 bases at V and 1 base at J, with 13 bases between. The CDR3 contains 16 residues. The CDR3 reads CASRPRYLSGANVLTF. In DNA form, the CDR3 reads TGTGCCAGCAGACCTCGCTATCTTTCTGGGGCCAACGTCCTGACTTTC.

The chain has TRBV11-2 and TRBJ2-1, with D unresolved. The CDR3 length is 13 residues. Trimming cost V 5 bases and J 6 bases, with 11 bases left between them. Germline V gene sequence: CDR1 SGHAT, CDR2 FQNNGV. The CDR3 reads CASSTHVGNEQFF. The CDR3 nucleotides read TGTGCCAGCAGCACCCACGTCGGCAATGAGCAGTTCTTC.

This clonotype appeared a few times. The V and J genes are TRBV20-1 and TRBJ2-3, with 8 nucleotides matching TRBD2. The J segment lost 0 bases and the V segment lost 6 bases, leaving 17 bases of the junction unmatched. The CDR3 sequence is 18 residues long. CDR1 and CDR2 (germline): DFQATT, SNEGSKA (reference sequence). CDR3 loop: CSAWGFAGGLTSTDTQYF. In DNA, the CDR3 is TGCAGTGCCTGGGGATTTGCGGGAGGCTTGACTAGCACAGATACGCAGTATTTT.

The table lists this clonotype with many counts. The CDR3 coding sequence is TGTGCCAGCAGCCATCCGGGACAGGGAATTTCTAACTATGGCTACACCTTC. Protein: CASSHPGQGISNYGYTF. This sequence joins TRBV9 and TRBJ1-2, with TRBD1 identical over 9 bases. The CDR3 sequence is 17 residues long. Germline V gives CDR1 SGDLS, CDR2 YYNGEE. V lost 4 bases and J lost 0; bases outside the gene matches: 10.

This clonotype was found many times. V usage is TRBV2 and J usage is TRBJ2-3, with D perhaps matching TRBD2 (6 bases). The CDR3 has 14 amino acids. Trimming took 5 bases from V and 7 from J, leaving 16 bases between them. Per germline, CDR1 SNHLY and CDR2 FYNNEI. CDR3: CASSRTNGLNTQYF. Written as DNA, the CDR3 is TGTGCCAGCAGTCGGACTAATGGGCTAAATACGCAGTATTTT.

This clonotype occurred a few times. The chain links TRBV27 to TRBJ2-5; D is perhaps TRBD1 (7 bases). Per germline, CDR1 MNHEY and CDR2 SMNVEV (reference sequence). Trimming removed 6 bases from V and 0 bases from J, with 14 bases in between. This CDR3 has 15 amino acids. This chain's CDR3 is CASSRQGLYQETQYF. DNA for the CDR3: TGTGCCAGCAGCCGACAGGGACTGTACCAAGAGACCCAGTACTTC.

This clonotype was recorded many times. The chain employs TRBV28 and TRBJ1-2; D is undetermined. Trimming cost V 6 bases and J 4 bases, with 15 bases left between them. This CDR3 contains 14 residues. The germline V gene has CDR1 MDHEN and CDR2 SYDVKM. The CDR3 region has the DNA TGTGCCAGCAGCGCTGCCGAGGCGGGCTATGGCTACACCTTC. The encoded protein is CASSAAEAGYGYTF.

The chain joins TRBV5-1 to TRBJ2-3; 9 bases are a match to TRBD1. V shed 4 bases and J 4 bases; nucleotides not matched to a gene: 4. The V gene's germline CDR1 is SGHRS and CDR2 YFSETQ. The CDR3 sequence is 14 residues long. This chain's CDR3 is CASSQGTGPDTQYF. The CDR3 DNA reads TGCGCCAGCAGCCAGGGGACAGGGCCAGATACGCAGTATTTT.

The chain joins TRBV19 to TRBJ2-7; 13 bases match TRBD2. V shed 2 bases and J 2 bases; nucleotides not matched to a gene: 15. The germline gives CDR1 LNHDA, CDR2 SQIVND (reference sequence). The CDR3 consists of 20 residues. The CDR3 loop reads CASSIIHGLAGAPGTYEQYF. CDR3 coding DNA: TGTGCCAGTAGTATAATTCACGGACTAGCGGGAGCCCCAGGAACCTACGAGCAGTACTTC.

The chain couples TRBV6-1 to TRBJ2-7; D unclear. V was pared by 0 bases and J by 5 bases, with 11 bases between. Germline loops: CDR1 MNHNS, CDR2 SASEGT. The CDR3 sequence is 14 residues long. DNA of the CDR3: TGTGCCAGCAGTGAAGCCGGCGGTGTTGACGAGCAGTACTTC. This translates into CASSEAGGVDEQYF.

The rearrangement links TRBV9 to TRBJ2-1, with D perhaps TRBD2 (6 bases). This CDR3 is built from 16 residues. Trimming removed 3 bases at V and 6 bases at J, with 19 bases between. Germline V CDR1 and CDR2: SGDLS, YYNGEE. The CDR3 DNA reads as TGTGCCAGCAGCGCCCTTGGAGGGGCAGGGTTCAATGAGCAGTTCTTC. Amino acids: CASSALGGAGFNEQFF.

This clonotype was seen repeatedly, ten times or more. V usage is TRBV12-3 or TRBV12-4 and J usage is TRBJ1-1, with D perhaps matching TRBD1 (6 bases). The CDR3 has 14 residues. V shed 3 bases and J shed 3 bases, with 11 bases lying between them. Here the CDR3 reads CASSLGHQYTEAFF. DNA for the CDR3: TGTGCCAGCAGTTTGGGACACCAATACACTGAAGCTTTCTTT.

This clonotype has more than one count but fewer than ten. The rearrangement joins TRBV19 to TRBJ1-1; TRBD1 matches at 12 bases. The CDR3 length is 16 residues. From germline, CDR1 is LNHDA and CDR2 SQIVND (reference sequence). J lost 5 bases, V lost 6 bases, and 10 bases had no gene match. This CDR3 reads CASSLRDRGRGTEAFF. The CDR3, as DNA: TGTGCCAGTAGCCTCCGGGACAGGGGGCGCGGGACTGAAGCTTTCTTT.

This clonotype was counted many times. The V and J genes are TRBV7-2 and TRBJ2-7; the D call may be TRBD1 or TRBD2 (5 bases each). Trimming took 5 bases from V and 0 from J, leaving 14 bases between them. Germline V gene lookup returns CDR1 SGHTA and CDR2 FQGNSA. The length of the CDR3 is 15 residues. CDR3 protein: CASSEYGGYSYEQYF. The DNA for the CDR3 is TGTGCCAGCAGCGAATATGGGGGATACTCCTACGAGCAGTACTTC. Filled out from reference TRBV7-2 and TRBJ2-7, the complete variable domain reads GAGVSQSPSNKVTEKGKDVELRCDPISGHTALYWYRQSLGQGLEFLIYFQGNSAPDKSGLPSDRFSAERTGGSVSTLTIQRTQQEDSAVYLCASSEYGGYSYEQYFGPGTRLTVT.

There are many counts of this clonotype. V usage is TRBV7-9 and J usage is TRBJ1-2; a possible D gene is TRBD1 (6 bases). V dropped 2 bases and J dropped 4 bases, with 17 bases sitting between them. The CDR3 is made up of 16 amino acids. CDR1 and CDR2 from the germline V gene are SEHNR and FQNEAQ (reference sequence). CDR3 DNA: TGTGCCAGCAGCTTATTCCGAGGGCAGGGGAGCTATGGCTACACCTTC. It is translated as CASSLFRGQGSYGYTF.

The chain is built from TRBV7-9 and TRBJ1-1; D not resolved. V was cut by 3 bases and J by 4 bases, with 12 bases left in between. The CDR3 is made up of 14 amino acids. Germline V CDR1 and CDR2: SEHNR, FQNEAQ (reference sequence). The CDR3 region is CASSFQSGSTEAFF. The CDR3 DNA sequence: TGTGCCAGCAGCTTCCAGTCGGGGAGCACTGAAGCTTTCTTT.

This clonotype was counted at least ten times. The chain carries TRBV28 and TRBJ2-5; D possibly matches TRBD1 or TRBD2 (5 bases each). This CDR3 is 15 amino acids long. CDR1 is MDHEN, CDR2 SYDVKM, per germline. The V end was cut by 4 bases, the J end by 8 bases, with 20 bases between. The CDR3 loop reads CASSSPGAGPHTQYF. The CDR3, as DNA: TGTGCCAGCAGTTCCCCCGGGGCCGGGCCCCACACCCAGTACTTC.

This clonotype was detected ten times or more. This sequence joins TRBV7-6 and TRBJ1-1; possibly TRBD1 for D (5 bases). CDR1 and CDR2 from the germline V gene are SGHVS and FNYEAQ. The CDR3 is 15 residues long. Trimming left V 6 bases short and J 1 base short, with 15 bases between. In nucleotides, the CDR3 is TGTGCCAGCAGTCTTTCAGGGTTAGGGAACACTGAAGCTTTCTTT. Its translation: CASSLSGLGNTEAFF.